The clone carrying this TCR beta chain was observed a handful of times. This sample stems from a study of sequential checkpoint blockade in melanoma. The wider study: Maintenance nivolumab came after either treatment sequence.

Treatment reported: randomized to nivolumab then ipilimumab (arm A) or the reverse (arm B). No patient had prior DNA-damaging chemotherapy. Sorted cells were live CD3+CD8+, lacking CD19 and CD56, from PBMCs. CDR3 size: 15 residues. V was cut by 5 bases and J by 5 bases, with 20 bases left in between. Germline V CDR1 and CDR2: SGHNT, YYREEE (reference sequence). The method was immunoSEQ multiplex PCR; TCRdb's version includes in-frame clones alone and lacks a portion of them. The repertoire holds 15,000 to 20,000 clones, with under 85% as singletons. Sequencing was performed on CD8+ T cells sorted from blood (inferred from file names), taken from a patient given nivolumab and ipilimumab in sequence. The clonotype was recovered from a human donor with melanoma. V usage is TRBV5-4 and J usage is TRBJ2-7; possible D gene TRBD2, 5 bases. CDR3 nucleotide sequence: TGTGCCAGCAGTTTATCCGGGGATGCCAGGAACGAGCAGTACTTC. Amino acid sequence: CASSLSGDARNEQYF. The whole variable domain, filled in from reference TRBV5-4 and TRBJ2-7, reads ETGVTQSPTHLIKTRGQQVTLRCSSQSGHNTVSWYQQALGQGPQFIFQYYREEENGRGNFPPRFSGLQFPNYSSELNVNALELDDSALYLCASSLSGDARNEQYFGPGTRLTVT.